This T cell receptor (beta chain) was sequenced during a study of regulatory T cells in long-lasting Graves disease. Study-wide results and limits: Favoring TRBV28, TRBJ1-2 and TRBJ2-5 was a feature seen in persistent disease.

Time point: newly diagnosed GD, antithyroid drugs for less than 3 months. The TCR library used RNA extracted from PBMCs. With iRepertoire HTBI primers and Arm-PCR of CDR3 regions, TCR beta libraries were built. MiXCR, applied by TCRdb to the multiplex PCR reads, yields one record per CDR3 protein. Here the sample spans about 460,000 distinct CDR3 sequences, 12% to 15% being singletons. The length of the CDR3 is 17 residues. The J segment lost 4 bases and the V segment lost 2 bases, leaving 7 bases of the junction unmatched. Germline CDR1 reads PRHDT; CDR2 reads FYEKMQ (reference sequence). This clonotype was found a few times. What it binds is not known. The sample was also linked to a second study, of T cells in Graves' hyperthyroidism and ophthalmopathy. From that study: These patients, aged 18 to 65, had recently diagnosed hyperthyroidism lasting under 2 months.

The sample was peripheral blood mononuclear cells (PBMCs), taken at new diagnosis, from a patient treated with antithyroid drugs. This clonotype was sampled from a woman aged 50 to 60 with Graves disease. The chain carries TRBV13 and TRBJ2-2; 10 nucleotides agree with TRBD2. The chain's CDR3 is CASSLISSGRFTGELFF. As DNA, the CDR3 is TGTGCCAGCAGCTTAATTTCTAGCGGGAGATTCACCGGGGAGCTGTTTTTT.